One sample yielded the 28 T cell receptor beta chains listed below, sequenced in a study of monozygotic twins with inflammatory bowel disease (dated by TCRdb to the late 2010s). The receptor library was made with 5' RACE. TCRdb records Illumina HiSeq 2500 as the sequencer. Following TCRdb reprocessing, every CDR3 protein sequence forms one entry, and DNA is not provided. Per the sample table, the count is under 150,000 distinct CDR3 sequences. The top ten clonotypes cover roughly 2.5% of the sample. The sequencing sample was made of blood. The receptor source for this set is a human donor with ulcerative colitis or Crohn's disease, or a healthy co-twin of an affected twin (not recorded which).

The chain recombines TRBV19 with TRBJ2-1; the D call from TCRdb, TRBD1, cannot be confirmed without DNA. Germline loops: CDR1 LNHDA, CDR2 SQIVND (reference sequence). There are 14 residues in the CDR3. The CDR3 region is CASSTGTVYNEQFF.

J is TRBJ1-1 and V is TRBV27. Germline V gene lookup returns CDR1 MNHEY and CDR2 SMNVEV (reference sequence). The CDR3 covers 12 residues. The CDR3 reads CASSFTNTEAFF.

This chain connects TRBV5-1 to TRBJ2-2; the TCRdb call, TRBD2, lacks DNA for checking. Germline V gives CDR1 SGHRS, CDR2 YFSETQ. The CDR3 runs to 14 residues. Here the CDR3 reads CASSLMGHTGELFF.

V is TRBV20-1 and J is TRBJ2-5. Germline assignment: CDR1 DFQATT and CDR2 SNEGSKA (reference sequence). The CDR3 sequence is 13 residues long. This CDR3 reads CSATTGYQETQYF.

V and J are TRBV6-5 and TRBJ2-7; TCRdb gives TRBD1 as the D gene, but with no DNA this cannot be confirmed. The CDR3 extends over 14 amino acids. Germline CDR1 and CDR2: MNHEY and SVGAGI. CDR3 loop: CASSYFRDRVEQYF.

The J gene is TRBJ1-1, the V gene TRBV12-3 or TRBV12-4; lacking DNA, the TRBD1 call made by TCRdb goes unchecked. This CDR3 is 12 amino acids long. The CDR3 reads CASSTGYTEAFF.

The chain links TRBV20-1 to TRBJ2-2; TCRdb outputs TRBD2, but without DNA this stays unchecked. The length of the CDR3 is 15 residues. Looked up from germline, CDR1 is DFQATT and CDR2 is SNEGSKA (reference sequence). The CDR3: CSASGLAGNTGELFF.

The chain recombines TRBV4-3 with TRBJ1-2. CDR3 length: 16 amino acids. In germline, CDR1 is LGHNA, CDR2 YSLEER. CDR3 sequence: CASSQDFTGGVGGYTF.

This chain connects TRBV30 to TRBJ2-5. CDR3 length equals 12 residues. CDR1 GTSNPN and CDR2 SVGIG come from the germline V gene (reference sequence). The CDR3: CAWNFGEETQYF.

The gene calls are TRBV5-1 and TRBJ2-6. The CDR3 spans 15 residues. Germline assignment: CDR1 SGHRS and CDR2 YFSETQ. The CDR3 here is CASSLSNSRANVLTF.

This chain connects TRBV7-2 to TRBJ2-3; TCRdb proposes TRBD2, but this gene call is untestable without DNA. CDR3 size: 15 residues. Germline values: CDR1 SGHTA, CDR2 FQGNSA. Here the CDR3 reads CASSLMASGTDTQYF.

The CDR3 reads CASSPAVANYEQYF. The gene calls are TRBV5-1 and TRBJ2-7. The length of the CDR3 is 14 residues. The germline V gene has CDR1 SGHRS and CDR2 YFSETQ.

This chain links TRBV6-6 with TRBJ1-1; the D call from TCRdb, TRBD1, cannot be confirmed without DNA. This CDR3 is 14 amino acids long. CDR1 and CDR2 (germline): MNHNY, SVGAGI (reference sequence). The CDR3 protein is CASSFPTGGPEAFF.

This chain connects TRBV10-3 to TRBJ2-5; TCRdb calls TRBD1, which cannot be checked without DNA. The germline gives CDR1 ENHRY, CDR2 SYGVKD. This CDR3 comprises 15 residues. CDR3 residues: CAISDRQAPQETQYF.

The chain links TRBV18 to TRBJ2-7; TCRdb gives TRBD1 as the D gene, but with no DNA this cannot be confirmed. This CDR3 region has 14 residues. The germline V gene has CDR1 KGHSH and CDR2 LQKENI. The CDR3 here is CASSPGTGSYEQYF.

The V and J genes are TRBV5-1 and TRBJ2-5. This CDR3 is 15 amino acids long. CDR1 SGHRS and CDR2 YFSETQ come from the germline V gene. The CDR3 sequence: CASSLTIWVQETQYF.

The chain joins TRBV12-3 or TRBV12-4 to TRBJ2-1; absent DNA, TCRdb's TRBD1 call cannot be checked. CDR3 length: 20 residues. This CDR3 is CASRGLPGQGAGESYNEQFF.

V is TRBV7-2 and J is TRBJ2-1; the D call of TRBD1 rests on TCRdb alone, since no DNA is present to check it. This CDR3 region has 15 residues. Germline V lookup: CDR1 SGHTA, CDR2 FQGNSA. The CDR3 protein is CASSPRTGAYNEQFF.

The genes are TRBV12-3 or TRBV12-4 and TRBJ1-1; the D call from TCRdb, TRBD1, cannot be confirmed without DNA. The CDR3 totals 13 residues. CDR3 protein: CASTQGTGGLAFF.

The CDR3 reads CASSQRDRGGYTF. The chain uses TRBV5-1 and TRBJ1-2; TCRdb returns TRBD1, unconfirmable since there is no DNA. The CDR3 extends over 13 amino acids. Per germline, CDR1 SGHRS and CDR2 YFSETQ.

The chain is built from TRBV5-1 and TRBJ1-2; TCRdb's D call, TRBD1, is unchecked because there is no DNA. The V gene's germline CDR1 is SGHRS and CDR2 YFSETQ. This CDR3 has 18 residues. CDR3 region: CASSTGTVVPLSNYGYTF.

This chain uses TRBV9 with TRBJ2-5. The CDR3 loop spans 14 amino acids. Germline assignment: CDR1 SGDLS and CDR2 YYNGEE. CDR3 region: CASSVDPRQETQYF.

This chain uses TRBV4-1 with TRBJ2-7; TCRdb names TRBD1, which stays unverified in the absence of DNA. The germline gives CDR1 MGHRA, CDR2 YSYEKL. This CDR3 spans 15 amino acids. CDR3 sequence: CASSQSGTGAYEQYF.

The gene calls are TRBV27 and TRBJ1-2; TCRdb outputs TRBD1, but without DNA this stays unchecked. The germline CDR1 and CDR2 sequences are MNHEY and SMNVEV (reference sequence). CDR3 size: 14 residues. CDR3 region: CASGFVDRGYGYTF.

V is TRBV18 and J is TRBJ1-6; TCRdb proposes TRBD1, but this gene call is untestable without DNA. The CDR3 is 15 residues long. Germline V gene sequence: CDR1 KGHSH, CDR2 LQKENI. CDR3 sequence reads: CASSPDRVARSPLHF.

The chain recombines TRBV4-3 with TRBJ1-6; TCRdb reports TRBD1, a call that lacks DNA to check it against. CDR3 size: 16 residues. From germline, CDR1 is LGHNA and CDR2 YSLEER. The chain's CDR3 is CASSQMGGLGLSPLHF.

The CDR3 protein is CASRGGVYGANVLTF. The V call is TRBV27, the J call TRBJ2-6; TCRdb selects TRBD1, and the lack of DNA leaves this call unchecked. The germline V gene has CDR1 MNHEY and CDR2 SMNVEV (reference sequence). The CDR3 length is 15 residues.

The V call is TRBV7-2, the J call TRBJ2-3; the TCRdb call, TRBD1, lacks DNA for checking. Germline CDR1 reads SGHTA; CDR2 reads FQGNSA. CDR3 length equals 17 residues. CDR3 in amino acids: CASSLRSPGLGTDTQYF.